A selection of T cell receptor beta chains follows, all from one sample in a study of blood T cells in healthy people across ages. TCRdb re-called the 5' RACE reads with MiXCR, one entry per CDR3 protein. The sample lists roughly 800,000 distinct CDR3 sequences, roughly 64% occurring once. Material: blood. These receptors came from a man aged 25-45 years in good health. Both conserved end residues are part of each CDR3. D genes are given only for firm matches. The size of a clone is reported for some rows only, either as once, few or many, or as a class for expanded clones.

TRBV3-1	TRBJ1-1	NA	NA	CASSRQAEAFF	TGTGCCAGCAGCCGACAGGCAGAAGCTTTCTTT
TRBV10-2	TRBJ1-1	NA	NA	CASSESVRGSPNTEAFF	TGCGCCAGCAGTGAGTCCGTCCGGGGGAGCCCGAACACTGAAGCTTTCTTT
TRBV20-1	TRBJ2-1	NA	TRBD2	CSARDLAGTYNEQFF	TGCAGTGCTAGAGATCTAGCGGGAACCTACAATGAGCAGTTCTTC
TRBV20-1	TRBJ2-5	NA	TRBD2	CSAAPGLAGETQYF	TGCAGTGCCGCCCCGGGACTAGCGGGAGAGACCCAGTACTTC
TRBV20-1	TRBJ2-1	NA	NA	CSASYPTSSSYNEQFF	TGCAGTGCCTCTTACCCCACCTCCAGCTCCTACAATGAGCAGTTCTTC
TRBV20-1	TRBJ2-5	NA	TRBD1	CSAPGQGIQGAQYF	TGCAGTGCACCAGGACAGGGGATTCAAGGGGCCCAGTACTTC
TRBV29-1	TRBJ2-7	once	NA	CSVVGDGGQIEQYF	TGCAGCGTTGTGGGGGACGGGGGACAGATTGAGCAGTACTTC
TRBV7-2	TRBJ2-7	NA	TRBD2	CASSLVGSGSSYEQYF	TGTGCCAGCAGCTTAGTGGGTAGCGGGAGCTCCTACGAGCAGTACTTC
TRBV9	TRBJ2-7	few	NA	CASSPQEGGYYEQYF	TGTGCCAGCAGCCCCCAGGAAGGGGGTTACTACGAGCAGTACTTC
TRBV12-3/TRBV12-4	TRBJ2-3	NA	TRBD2	CASSSSLGLASDTQYF	TGTGCCAGCAGTTCGAGCTTGGGACTAGCGTCAGATACGCAGTATTTT
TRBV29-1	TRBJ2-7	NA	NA	CSVVVNWDEQYF	TGCAGCGTTGTGGTTAACTGGGACGAGCAGTACTTC
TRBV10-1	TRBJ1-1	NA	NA	CASRLSRNTEAFF	TGCGCCAGCAGGCTGTCCAGGAACACTGAAGCTTTCTTT
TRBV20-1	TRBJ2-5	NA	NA	CSARKDRGQETQYF	TGCAGTGCTAGAAAGGACCGAGGCCAAGAGACCCAGTACTTC
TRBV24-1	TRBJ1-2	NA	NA	CATSDPGTDQYGYTF	TGTGCCACCAGTGACCCCGGGACCGACCAATATGGCTACACCTTC
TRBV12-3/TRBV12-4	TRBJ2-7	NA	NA	CASSYSSGHEQYF	TGTGCCAGCAGTTACTCTTCAGGGCACGAGCAGTACTTC
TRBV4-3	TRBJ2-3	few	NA	CASSQWGATDTQYF	TGCGCCAGCAGCCAATGGGGTGCGACAGATACGCAGTATTTT
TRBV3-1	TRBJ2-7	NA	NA	CASSQTSDSYEQYF	TGTGCCAGCAGCCAAACGAGTGATTCCTACGAGCAGTACTTC
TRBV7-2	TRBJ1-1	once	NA	CTSSLQENTEAFF	TGTACCAGCAGCTTACAGGAGAACACTGAAGCTTTCTTT
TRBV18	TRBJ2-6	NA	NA	CASSRVAGANVLTF	TGTGCCAGCTCACGAGTTGCTGGGGCCAACGTCCTGACTTTC
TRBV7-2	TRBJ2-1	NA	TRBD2	CASSPFAGGYNEQFF	TGTGCCAGCAGCCCTTTTGCGGGGGGTTACAATGAGCAGTTCTTC
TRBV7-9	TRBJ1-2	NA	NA	CASSLPRTDICGYTF	TGTGCCAGCAGCTTGCCCCGGACAGATATCTGTGGCTACACCTTC
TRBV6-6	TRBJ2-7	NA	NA	CASSSTTGPLYEQYF	TGTGCCAGCAGTTCGACCACCGGGCCACTCTACGAGCAGTACTTC
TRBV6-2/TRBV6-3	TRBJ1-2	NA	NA	CASRLNQGRGYTF	TGTGCCAGCAGACTCAATCAGGGCCGAGGCTACACCTTC
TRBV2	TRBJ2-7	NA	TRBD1	CASKPGTGTDEQYF	TGTGCCAGCAAACCGGGGACAGGGACCGACGAGCAGTACTTC
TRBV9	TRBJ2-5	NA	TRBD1	CASSSGQGYIETQYF	TGTGCCAGCAGCTCAGGACAGGGGTATATAGAGACCCAGTACTTC
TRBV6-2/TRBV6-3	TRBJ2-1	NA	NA	CASSQTSGYNEQFF	TGTGCCAGCAGCCAGACTTCGGGGTACAATGAGCAGTTCTTC
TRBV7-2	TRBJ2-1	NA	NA	CASSPTPHNEQFF	TGTGCCAGCAGCCCGACCCCCCACAATGAGCAGTTCTTC
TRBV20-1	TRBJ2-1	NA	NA	CSAQEYNEQFF	TGCAGTGCTCAGGAATACAATGAGCAGTTCTTC
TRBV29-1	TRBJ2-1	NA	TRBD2	CSVAPGLADREQFF	TGCAGCGTTGCCCCCGGACTAGCGGACAGAGAGCAGTTCTTC
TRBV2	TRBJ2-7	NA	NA	CASSGTGYLEQYF	TGTGCCAGCAGCGGGACGGGGTATCTCGAGCAGTACTTC
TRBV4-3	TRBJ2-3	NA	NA	CASSQDIGGSTDTQYF	TGCGCCAGCAGCCAAGATATCGGTGGATCGACAGATACGCAGTATTTT
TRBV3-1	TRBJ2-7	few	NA	CASSQDGARVYEQYF	TGTGCCAGCAGCCAAGATGGGGCCAGGGTCTACGAGCAGTACTTC
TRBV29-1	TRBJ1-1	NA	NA	CSVVQITQNTEAFF	TGCAGCGTTGTCCAAATTACCCAGAACACTGAAGCTTTCTTT
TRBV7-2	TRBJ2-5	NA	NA	CASSLLTGVEETQYF	TGTGCCAGCAGCTTGCTTACGGGAGTGGAGGAGACCCAGTACTTC
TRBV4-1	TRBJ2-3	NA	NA	CASSQDSTGAYTDTQYF	TGCGCCAGCAGCCAAGACTCGACAGGAGCCTACACAGATACGCAGTATTTT
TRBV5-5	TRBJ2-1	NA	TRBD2	CASSFTGLAKVHEQFF	TGTGCCAGCAGCTTTACTGGACTAGCAAAGGTACATGAGCAGTTCTTC
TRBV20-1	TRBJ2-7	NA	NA	CSARKGGSYEQYF	TGCAGTGCTAGGAAGGGGGGTAGCTACGAGCAGTACTTC
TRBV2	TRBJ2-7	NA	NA	CASSGVTRDEQYF	TGTGCCAGCAGTGGGGTGACTCGGGACGAGCAGTACTTC
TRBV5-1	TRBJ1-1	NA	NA	CASSRGGSSTEAFF	TGCGCCAGCAGCCGGGGAGGGAGCAGCACTGAAGCTTTCTTT
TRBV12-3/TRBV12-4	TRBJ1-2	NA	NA	CASSLFQGSGYTF	TGTGCCAGCAGTTTGTTTCAGGGCAGTGGCTACACCTTC
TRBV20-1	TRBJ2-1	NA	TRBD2	CSARAGGIHNEQFF	TGCAGTGCTAGAGCGGGAGGAATCCACAATGAGCAGTTCTTC
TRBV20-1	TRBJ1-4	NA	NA	CSARDYGSTNEKLFF	TGCAGTGCTAGAGATTATGGCTCAACTAATGAAAAACTGTTTTTT
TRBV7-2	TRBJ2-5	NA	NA	CASSLRKTETQYF	TGTGCCAGCAGCTTACGAAAGACGGAGACCCAGTACTTC
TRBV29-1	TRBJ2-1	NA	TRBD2	CSVELAGRGEQFF	TGCAGCGTTGAACTAGCGGGACGGGGTGAGCAGTTCTTC
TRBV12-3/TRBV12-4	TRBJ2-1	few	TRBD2	CASRYGTSSYNEQFF	TGTGCCAGCAGATACGGGACTAGCTCCTACAATGAGCAGTTCTTC
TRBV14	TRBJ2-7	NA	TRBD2	CASSQLAGEFEQYF	TGTGCCAGCAGCCAGCTAGCGGGAGAATTCGAGCAGTACTTC
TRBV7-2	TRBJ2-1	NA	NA	CASSPRGAGTQFF	TGTGCCAGCAGCCCAAGAGGGGCCGGGACGCAGTTCTTC
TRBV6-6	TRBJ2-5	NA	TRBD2	CASTWEREGFKETQYF	TGTGCCAGCACCTGGGAGCGGGAGGGGTTCAAAGAGACCCAGTACTTC
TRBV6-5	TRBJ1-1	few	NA	CASTGLNTEAFF	TGTGCCAGCACCGGACTAAACACTGAAGCTTTCTTT
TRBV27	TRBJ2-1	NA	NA	CASSLTSLAGIREQFF	TGTGCCAGCAGTTTAACGAGTCTAGCAGGGATCCGTGAGCAGTTCTTC
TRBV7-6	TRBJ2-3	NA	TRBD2	CASSDIAGDYTQYF	TGTGCCAGCAGCGATATAGCGGGAGACTATACGCAGTATTTT
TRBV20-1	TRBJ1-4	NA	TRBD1	CSASGDRVNEKLFF	TGCAGTGCTAGTGGGGACAGGGTAAATGAAAAACTGTTTTTT
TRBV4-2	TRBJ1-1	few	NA	CASSLIWGGMNTEAFF	TGTGCCAGCAGCCTAATCTGGGGGGGTATGAACACTGAAGCTTTCTTT
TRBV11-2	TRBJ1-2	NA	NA	CASSLVEGRSGYYGYTF	TGTGCCAGCAGCTTAGTCGAGGGGAGATCCGGCTACTATGGCTACACCTTC
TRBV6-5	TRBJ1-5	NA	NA	CASSYSKGVLGSSNQPQHF	TGTGCCAGCAGTTACTCGAAGGGGGTCTTGGGCTCAAGCAATCAGCCCCAGCATTTT
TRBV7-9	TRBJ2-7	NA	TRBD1	CASSVGQTYEQYF	TGTGCCAGCAGCGTGGGACAGACCTACGAGCAGTACTTC
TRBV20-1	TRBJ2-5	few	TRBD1	CSARPLLGVGQDQETQYF	TGCAGTGCTAGACCGTTGCTAGGGGTGGGACAGGATCAAGAGACCCAGTACTTC